This TCR beta chain was sequenced for a study of blood T cell repertoires in COVID-19. About the research overall: Acute and convalescent COVID-19 specimens originated in the United States, Italy and Spain.

Per the study methods: Reference gene primer amplification yielded estimated nucleated cell counts. The assay was immunoSEQ multiplex PCR, and TCRdb's table has in-frame clones only and misses some. That table is the source of V, J and clone size, and D and trimming were worked out from the DNA. The data show some 96,000 clones, approximately 86% seen once. With V trimmed by 6 bases and J by 3 bases, 12 bases remained unmatched. This CDR3 has 17 amino acids. The germline gives CDR1 MNHEY, CDR2 SMNVEV (reference sequence). The rearrangement uses TRBV27 and TRBJ2-7; 12 bases are shared with TRBD1. Sequencing input: peripheral blood. This clonotype was sampled from a middle-aged man with acute or convalescent COVID-19. The CDR3 is CASRQAPGTGGGYEQYF. In nucleotides, the CDR3 is TGTGCCAGCAGGCAGGCCCCCGGGACAGGGGGCGGCTACGAGCAGTACTTC.